This record covers a single TCR beta chain. At the DNA level, this CDR3 is encoded by other sequences in the same sample as well. The CDR3 is made up of 14 amino acids. V lost 3 bases to trimming and J lost 2 bases, with 7 bases between them. Germline V gene sequence: CDR1 SEHNR, CDR2 FQNEAQ (reference sequence). This specimen comes from a study of T cell responses to AZD1222 COVID-19 vaccine. Libraries were prepared by immunoSEQ multiplex PCR; TCRdb keeps only in-frame clonotypes and omits some of them. The table lists 65,000 to 85,000 clones, nearly 90% of them singletons. The sequenced sample was peripheral blood, obtained on day 0 of AZD1222 vaccination. The chain combines TRBV7-9 with TRBJ2-2; TRBD2 is a possible D gene (6 bases). This receptor was identified in an adult in good health. Here the CDR3 reads CASSFGGNTGELFF. CDR3 coding DNA: TGTGCCAGCAGCTTCGGGGGAAACACCGGGGAGCTGTTTTTT.